The 25 T cell receptor beta chains listed next were all sequenced from one sample in a study of T cell changes during pregnancy in multiple sclerosis. Sequencing was performed with immunoSEQ multiplex PCR; in TCRdb, only in-frame clones are kept and a portion is missing. This table has 55,000 to 70,000 clones, 90% appearing once. The sequenced sample was peripheral blood, obtained in the first trimester of pregnancy. These TCRs come from a female donor in good health, enrolled as a control in a pregnancy study.

This chain connects TRBV10-3 to TRBJ2-1; TRBD2 is a possible D gene (5 bases). Trimming left V 3 bases short and J 8 bases short, with 17 bases between. Germline assignment: CDR1 ENHRY and CDR2 SYGVKD. The CDR3 has 15 residues. The CDR3 nucleotides read TGTGCCATCAGTGACATCGCGGGCGAGGGCGATGAGCAGTTCTTC. This translates into CAISDIAGEGDEQFF.

CDR3 loop: CASSFSGVQPQHF. The DNA of the CDR3 is TGTGCCAGCTCATTTTCAGGGGTTCAGCCCCAGCATTTT. The chain has TRBV18 and TRBJ1-5; D is possibly TRBD1 (6 bases). Germline V CDR1 and CDR2: KGHSH, LQKENI. The CDR3 is 13 amino acids. Deletions cut 5 bases from V and 6 bases from J, with 11 bases between. The full variable domain, in which reference TRBV18 and TRBJ1-5 provide the parts outside the CDR3, is NAGVMQNPRHLVRRRGQEARLRCSPMKGHSHVYWYRQLPEEGLKFMVYLQKENIIDESGMPKERFSAEFPKEGPSILRIQQVVRGDSAAYFCASSFSGVQPQHFGDGTRLSIL.

The V and J genes are TRBV7-2 and TRBJ1-5, with D hard to call. Germline V gene lookup returns CDR1 SGHTA and CDR2 FQGNSA. CDR3 size: 12 residues. V was shortened by 5 bases and J by 4 bases, with 6 bases between the two germline ends. The CDR3 DNA follows: TGTGCCAGCAGCGCAGATAATCAGCCCCAGCATTTT. Its translation is CASSADNQPQHF.

Concerning this clone itself: The junction departs from the called germline gene at one end, perhaps through a read error. The V and J genes are TRBV7-7 and TRBJ2-1; perhaps TRBD2 as D (7 bases). Germline loops: CDR1 SSHAT, CDR2 FNYEAQ (reference sequence). CDR3 length: 15 residues. The CDR3 bases are TGTGCTAGCAGTCCGGGGGGCGAGTCCTACAATGAGCAGTTCTTC. Its translation: CASSPGGESYNEQFF.

The chain carries TRBV10-3 and TRBJ2-1; TRBD2 matches at 8 bases. In germline, CDR1 is ENHRY, CDR2 SYGVKD. The junction had 3 bases not matched to a gene; V was cut back by 5 bases and J by 3 bases. The CDR3 has 14 residues. CDR3 loop: CAISRREDYNEQFF. The CDR3 DNA is TGTGCCATCAGTCGGCGGGAGGACTACAATGAGCAGTTCTTC.

In nucleotides, the CDR3 is TGTGCCAGCAGCCTAATACTGGGACTAGCGGGAGGGCCAATCTACGAGCAGTACTTC. This encodes CASSLILGLAGGPIYEQYF. This rearrangement joins TRBV7-2 to TRBJ2-7; 16 positions match TRBD2. From germline, CDR1 is SGHTA and CDR2 FQGNSA. The CDR3 consists of 19 residues. V lost 5 bases, J lost 3 bases, and 13 bases stayed unmatched.

In this sample, this clone turned up many times. The rearrangement links TRBV7-9 to TRBJ2-7, with a tentative D call TRBD2 (6 bases). In germline, CDR1 is SEHNR, CDR2 FQNEAQ (reference sequence). The CDR3 is 14 amino acids. The V gene lost 6 bases and the J gene lost 3 bases, with 15 bases spanning the gap. CDR3 loop: CASSPRGGFYEQYF. The CDR3 DNA reads as TGTGCCAGCAGTCCCCGGGGAGGTTTCTACGAGCAGTACTTC.

The chain joins TRBV18 to TRBJ1-6; tentative D call: TRBD1 (6 bases). The CDR3 spans 14 residues. CDR1 is KGHSH, CDR2 LQKENI, per germline. V was trimmed by 3 bases and J by 7 bases, leaving 10 bases between them. The CDR3 sequence: CASSPTTGNSPLHF. As DNA, the CDR3 is TGTGCCAGCTCACCCACCACAGGGAATTCACCCCTCCACTTT.

The chain recombines TRBV18 with TRBJ2-1, with D tentatively TRBD2 (6 bases). The V and J ends lost 4 bases and 7 bases respectively, with 8 bases between them. CDR1 is KGHSH and CDR2 is LQKENI in the germline V gene. CDR3 size: 12 residues. The CDR3 sequence is CASSRGGNEQFF. The CDR3 nucleotides are TGTGCCAGCTCACGTGGGGGGAATGAGCAGTTCTTC.

The chain carries TRBV7-3 and TRBJ2-1; D may be TRBD2 (6 bases). This CDR3 has 15 amino acids. V was cut by 1 base and J by 2 bases, with 9 bases left in between. Germline V lookup: CDR1 SGHTA, CDR2 FQGTGA. DNA for the CDR3: TGTGCCAGCAGCTTAATCGGGGGAACCTACAATGAGCAGTTCTTC. This sequence encodes CASSLIGGTYNEQFF. Combining the CDR3 with reference TRBV7-3 and TRBJ2-1 gives the whole variable domain GAGVSQTPSNKVTEKGKYVELRCDPISGHTALYWYRQSLGQGPEFLIYFQGTGAADDSGLPNDRFFAVRPEGSVSTLKIQRTERGDSAVYLCASSLIGGTYNEQFFGPGTRLTVL.

The rearrangement links TRBV21-1 to TRBJ1-2. TRBV21-1 is annotated as a pseudogene. This CDR3 has 12 residues. In DNA, the CDR3 is TGTGCCACTGAAGGCGGGGCGGGTGGCTACACCTTC. It yields the protein CATEGGAGGYTF.

The chain is built from TRBV11-2 and TRBJ2-7, with 7 nucleotides matching TRBD2. The V gene's germline CDR1 is SGHAT and CDR2 FQNNGV. The V and J ends lost 5 bases and 0 bases, in that order; junction bases with no gene match: 4. The CDR3 contains 14 residues. CDR3 in amino acids: CASSRLAISYEQYF. CDR3 coding DNA: TGTGCCAGCAGCCGACTAGCCATCTCCTACGAGCAGTACTTC.

This chain links TRBV5-1 with TRBJ2-1; D remains unclear. Germline CDR1 SGHRS, CDR2 YFSETQ. The CDR3 runs to 14 residues. V lost 0 bases and J 6 bases, leaving 10 bases between the germline ends. CDR3 DNA: TGCGCCAGCAGCTTGGCCGGCGGAACCAATGAGCAGTTCTTC. As protein: CASSLAGGTNEQFF. The full variable domain, completed using reference TRBV5-1 and TRBJ2-1, is KAGVTQTPRYLIKTRGQQVTLSCSPISGHRSVSWYQQTPGQGLQFLFEYFSETQRNKGNFPGRFSGRQFSNSRSEMNVSTLELGDSALYLCASSLAGGTNEQFFGPGTRLTVL.

The J gene is TRBJ2-7, the V gene TRBV2; D perhaps matches TRBD2 (6 bases). The V gene's germline CDR1 is SNHLY and CDR2 FYNNEI. The CDR3 is made up of 13 amino acids. V was cut by 3 bases and J by 7 bases, with 13 bases left in between. The CDR3 DNA is TGTGCCAGCAGTGAGATGGGGGGATTGGAGCAGTACTTC. It codes for CASSEMGGLEQYF.

The rearrangement joins TRBV6-6 to TRBJ2-7; the D gene is possibly TRBD2 (5 bases). Trimming pared 2 bases from V and 7 bases from J, leaving 15 bases between. This CDR3 is built from 14 residues. Germline-derived CDR1 and CDR2 are MNHNY and SVGAGI (reference sequence). CDR3 bases: TGTGCCAGCAGTTACGAGTTGCGGGTCGGGGAGCAGTACTTC. Its translation is CASSYELRVGEQYF.

The chain uses TRBV15 and TRBJ2-7; tentative D call: TRBD2 (7 bases). The CDR3 length is 15 residues. The ends were cut back, 0 bases at V and 4 bases at J, with 13 bases in the middle. Germline V lookup: CDR1 LNHNV, CDR2 YYDKDF (reference sequence). The CDR3 sequence: CATSREGGAGYEQYF. CDR3 sequence (DNA): TGTGCCACCAGCAGAGAAGGGGGGGCCGGATACGAGCAGTACTTC.

The chain is built from TRBV6-5 and TRBJ2-7; TRBD2 agrees at 8 bases. The germline gives CDR1 MNHEY, CDR2 SVGAGI. CDR3 length: 15 residues. Trimming at V came to 7 bases and at J to 3 bases, leaving 11 bases not matched to a gene. This CDR3 is CASNPFTSGSYEQYF. The DNA for the CDR3 is TGTGCCAGCAACCCCTTTACTAGCGGTAGCTACGAGCAGTACTTC.

This clone came up once. The rearrangement uses TRBV28 and TRBJ2-1; 10 bases are shared with TRBD2. J gave up 7 bases and V 8 bases, and 11 bases lay outside the gene matches. Germline V CDR1 and CDR2: MDHEN, SYDVKM. There are 15 residues in the CDR3. This chain's CDR3 is CASYTSGMGGNEQFF. The CDR3 region has the DNA TGTGCCAGCTACACTAGCGGGATGGGGGGGAATGAGCAGTTCTTC. The variable domain in full, completed from reference TRBV28 and TRBJ2-1, reads DVKVTQSSRYLVKRTGEKVFLECVQDMDHENMFWYRQDPGLGLRLIYFSYDVKMKEKGDIPEGYSVSREKKERFSLILESASTNQTSMYLCASYTSGMGGNEQFFGPGTRLTVL.

J is TRBJ1-6 and V is TRBV18; TRBD1 matches at 9 bases. Germline CDR1 reads KGHSH; CDR2 reads LQKENI. The CDR3 length is 16 residues. The V segment lost 3 bases and the J segment 7 bases; nucleotides outside the gene matches: 7. The chain's CDR3 is CASSPTGGLMNSPLHF. The CDR3 coding sequence is TGTGCCAGCTCACCGACAGGGGGTCTAATGAATTCACCCCTCCACTTT. Looking up the rest from reference TRBV18 and TRBJ1-6 gives the full variable domain: NAGVMQNPRHLVRRRGQEARLRCSPMKGHSHVYWYRQLPEEGLKFMVYLQKENIIDESGMPKERFSAEFPKEGPSILRIQQVVRGDSAAYFCASSPTGGLMNSPLHFGNGTRLTVT.

The genes are TRBV10-3 and TRBJ2-1; 9 nucleotides match TRBD2. There are 17 residues in the CDR3. Germline-derived CDR1 and CDR2 are ENHRY and SYGVKD. V was clipped by 0 bases and J by 4 bases; unmatched bases: 7. The CDR3 DNA is TGTGCCATCAGTGAGTCGGGGCTAGCGGGGTTTTACAATGAGCAGTTCTTC. Its translation: CAISESGLAGFYNEQFF.

The chain uses TRBV29-1 and TRBJ2-7; 9 bases line up with TRBD1. The germline gives CDR1 SQVTM, CDR2 ANQGSEA. V was clipped by 6 bases and J by 4 bases; unmatched bases: 4. The CDR3 is 12 residues long. CDR3 nucleotide sequence: TGCAGCGTCCCGGGACAGGGTTACGAGCAGTACTTC. This encodes CSVPGQGYEQYF.

This clone occurred once. The V gene is TRBV7-9, the J gene TRBJ1-5; D call uncertain. V gave up 4 bases and J gave up 7 bases, with 8 bases separating them. CDR1 SEHNR and CDR2 FQNEAQ come from the germline V gene (reference sequence). The CDR3 consists of 12 residues. CDR3 residues: CASSSPRQPQHF. CDR3 in DNA: TGTGCCAGCAGCTCGCCCAGACAGCCCCAGCATTTT.

This chain links TRBV19 with TRBJ2-3; D is unresolved. CDR3 length equals 13 residues. Germline CDR1 reads LNHDA; CDR2 reads SQIVND (reference sequence). Deletions cut 10 bases from V and 0 bases from J, with 11 bases between. Here the CDR3 reads CATTPWSTDTQYF. The CDR3 coding sequence is TGTGCCACTACTCCCTGGAGCACAGATACGCAGTATTTT.

This rearrangement joins TRBV10-3 to TRBJ2-2; D remains unclear. Looked up from germline, CDR1 is ENHRY and CDR2 is SYGVKD. There are 13 residues in the CDR3. Trimming pared 5 bases from V and 2 bases from J, leaving 6 bases between. The CDR3 sequence is CAISFGNTGELFF. The CDR3, as DNA: TGTGCCATCAGTTTCGGTAACACCGGGGAGCTGTTTTTT.

This chain connects TRBV20-1 to TRBJ2-1; the D gene is possibly TRBD2 (6 bases). This CDR3 has 11 residues. CDR1 and CDR2 from the germline V gene are DFQATT and SNEGSKA (reference sequence). The germline V and J ends were trimmed by 4 bases and 15 bases, with 16 bases remaining between them. The CDR3 DNA follows: TGCAGTGCTACCCTGGCGGGGATGTGGTTCTTC. Its translation: CSATLAGMWFF.